The rows below give T cell receptor beta chains drawn from one sample of a study of OX40 agonist ivuxolimab in advanced cancers. Clones were sequenced by immunoSEQ multiplex PCR, and TCRdb holds only the in-frame ones, with some missing. The data show more than 70,000 clones, 82% seen once. This specimen consisted of CD4+ or CD8+ T cells sorted from blood, obtained in a trial of the OX40 agonist ivuxolimab. Receptors were obtained from an adult with an advanced solid tumor such as melanoma, head and neck, liver or kidney cancer. CDR3s include the opening cysteine and the closing phenylalanine or tryptophan.

CASSEGTVKNIQYF	TRBV2	TRBJ2-4
CASSPGQGTYEQYF	TRBV18	TRBJ2-7
CASSLGAAGGPGETQYF	TRBV5-1	TRBJ2-5
CASSLDAGTNEQFF	TRBV11-2	TRBJ2-1
CASSARYEQYF	TRBV7-2	TRBJ2-7
CASMTQGDEQYF	TRBV10-3	TRBJ2-7
CASSMGSSKETQYF	TRBV19	TRBJ2-5
CASSFRGAYNEQFF	TRBV13	TRBJ2-1
CASSLVSGGRIQYF	TRBV27	TRBJ2-5
CASSPSEGSYEQYF	TRBV18	TRBJ2-7
CASTSGQGAYGYTF	TRBV28	TRBJ1-2
CASSERFGSPLHF	TRBV19	TRBJ1-6
CASTLNAALQETQYF	TRBV7-6	TRBJ2-5
CASRPAPSYEQYF	TRBV28	TRBJ2-7
CASSSAEYNQPQHF	TRBV6-5	TRBJ1-5
CASSTMGYEQFF	TRBV28	TRBJ2-1
CASSFSTTSGGTNTGELFF	TRBV18	TRBJ2-2
CASSQGPWNGYTF	TRBV4-2	TRBJ1-2
CASSPASGRTNEQFF	TRBV27	TRBJ2-1
CASSLPGLAVGPPLQYNEQFF	TRBV28	TRBJ2-1
CASSIGQGRYEQYF	TRBV19	TRBJ2-7
CASSFSGRESYNEQFF	TRBV18	TRBJ2-1
CASSRALAVTDTQYF	TRBV2	TRBJ2-3
CASSSNSRGSDQPQHF	TRBV28	TRBJ1-5
CASSLALQPLYQETQYF	TRBV7-8	TRBJ2-5
CASSYSGLEVNTEAFF	TRBV6-5	TRBJ1-1
CASSPGRRGAGQYF	TRBV7-2	TRBJ2-3
CASSLLATQETQYF	TRBV5-1	TRBJ2-5